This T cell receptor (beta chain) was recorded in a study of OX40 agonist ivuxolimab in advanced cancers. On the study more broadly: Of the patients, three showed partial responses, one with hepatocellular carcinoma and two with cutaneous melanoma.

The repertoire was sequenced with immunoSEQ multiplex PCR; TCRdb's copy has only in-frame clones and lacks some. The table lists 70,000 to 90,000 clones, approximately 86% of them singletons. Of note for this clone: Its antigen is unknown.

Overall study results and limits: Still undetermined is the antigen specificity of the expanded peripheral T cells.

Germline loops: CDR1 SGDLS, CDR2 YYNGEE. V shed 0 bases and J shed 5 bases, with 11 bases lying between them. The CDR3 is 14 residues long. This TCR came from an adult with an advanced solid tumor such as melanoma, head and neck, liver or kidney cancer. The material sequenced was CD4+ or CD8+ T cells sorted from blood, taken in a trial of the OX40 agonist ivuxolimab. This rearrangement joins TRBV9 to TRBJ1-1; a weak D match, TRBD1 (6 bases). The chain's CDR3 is CASSVEHRATEAFF. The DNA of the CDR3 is TGTGCCAGCAGCGTAGAGCACAGGGCGACTGAAGCTTTCTTT.